Following are 23 T cell receptor beta chains from one sample sequenced in a study of beta chain features in type 1 diabetes (dated by TCRdb to the late 2010s). The library was produced with the immunoSEQ multiplex PCR assay. The High Capacity cDNA Reverse Transcription Kit was used to reverse transcribe all of the isolated RNA, meaning that expressed TCRB transcripts were what got sequenced. TCRdb limited this immuneACCESS table to in-frame rearrangements with V and J called. A share of clones is missing; checked studies link under half to unresolved V genes, and the rest is unexplained. This sample lists some 270,000 clones; 13% to 15% were detected once. The ten largest make up around 0.03% of the sample. The specimen was naive CD4+ T cells from blood. The intended sense of this specimen's cell subset or site label: true naive CD4+ T cells. Source of these receptors: a woman between 40 and 55 years old in good health.

CDR3 sequence (DNA): TGTGCCTGTGGTACGGGGGAGCAGTTCTTC. Translation gives CACGTGEQFF. V usage is TRBV19 and J usage is TRBJ2-1; possibly TRBD2 for D (5 bases). CDR3 length: 10 residues. V shed 11 bases and J shed 10 bases, with 12 bases lying between them. Germline-derived CDR1 and CDR2 are LNHDA and SQIVND (reference sequence).

In this sample, this clone turned up a few times. The rearrangement uses TRBV5-1 and TRBJ2-3; 8 bases match TRBD2. The germline CDR1 and CDR2 sequences are SGHRS and YFSETQ. Trimming cost V 4 bases and J 0 bases; bases outside gene matches: 4. The CDR3 contains 15 residues. CDR3 region: CASSPLAGSTDTQYF. The CDR3 DNA sequence: TGCGCCAGCAGCCCTTTAGCGGGGAGCACAGATACGCAGTATTTT.

This clone was counted a few times. V usage is TRBV5-4 and J usage is TRBJ2-3; 8 positions match TRBD1. Germline CDR1 reads SGHNT; CDR2 reads YYREEE (reference sequence). With 0 bases clipped from V and 7 bases from J, the junction kept 10 bases outside the gene matches. The CDR3 is made up of 16 amino acids. CDR3 DNA: TGTGCCAGCAGCTTGGGGTCGGCGACAGGGGCATATACGCAGTATTTT. This gives the protein CASSLGSATGAYTQYF.

The V gene is TRBV4-1, the J gene TRBJ1-5; the match to TRBD1 covers 8 bases. With 4 bases clipped from V and 9 bases from J, the junction kept 5 bases outside the gene matches. This CDR3 is built from 13 residues. The germline V gene has CDR1 MGHRA and CDR2 YSYEKL. The CDR3 nucleotides are TGCGCCAGCAGCCCCCAGGGGGCTTGGCCCCAGCATTTT. It encodes CASSPQGAWPQHF.

The chain joins TRBV7-8 to TRBJ2-5; D is unresolved. Germline lookup yields CDR1 SGHVS and CDR2 FQNEAQ. The CDR3 is made up of 12 amino acids. Deletions cut 4 bases from V and 5 bases from J, with 8 bases between. CDR3 DNA: TGTGCCAGCAGCTCGGAGAGGGAGACCCAGTACTTC. This encodes CASSSERETQYF. Based on the CDR3 plus reference TRBV7-8 and TRBJ2-5, the full variable domain is GAGVSQSPRYKVAKRGQDVALRCDPISGHVSLFWYQQALGQGPEFLTYFQNEAQLDKSGLPSDRFFAERPEGSVSTLKIQRTQQEDSAVYLCASSSERETQYFGPGTRLLVL.

This clone was detected a few times. This sequence joins TRBV7-2 and TRBJ2-1, with a tentative D call TRBD2 (7 bases). There are 16 residues in the CDR3. V was shortened by 0 bases and J by 6 bases, with 15 bases between the two germline ends. Germline V gene sequence: CDR1 SGHTA, CDR2 FQGNSA. CDR3 sequence (DNA): TGTGCCAGCAGCTTAGCGGTAACGGGGGGCCCCAATGAGCAGTTCTTC. This translates into CASSLAVTGGPNEQFF.

This clone turned up a few times. This chain connects TRBV10-3 to TRBJ1-2; the D gene is possibly TRBD1 (5 bases). In germline, CDR1 is ENHRY, CDR2 SYGVKD. The germline V and J ends were trimmed by 3 bases and 4 bases, with 12 bases remaining between them. This CDR3 is built from 14 residues. CDR3 sequence: CAISDQTVAYGYTF. CDR3 bases: TGTGCCATCAGTGATCAGACAGTTGCCTATGGCTACACCTTC.

V gene TRBV5-1 combines with J gene TRBJ2-7, with 7 nucleotides matching TRBD1. The germline V gene encodes CDR1 SGHRS and CDR2 YFSETQ. V was pared by 4 bases and J by 5 bases, with 6 bases of the junction left unmatched. The CDR3 has 13 residues. CDR3 amino acids: CASSLGQSNEQYF. The CDR3 DNA reads TGCGCCAGCAGCCTGGGACAGAGCAACGAGCAGTACTTC.

The chain couples TRBV7-2 to TRBJ2-1; 7 nucleotides align to TRBD1. Germline trimming cut 5 bases from V and 5 bases from J; bases unmatched to any gene: 9. Per the germline V gene, CDR1 is SGHTA and CDR2 is FQGNSA. The length of the CDR3 is 15 residues. Written as DNA, the CDR3 is TGTGCCAGCAGCCAAACCGGGACAGTAAACAATGAGCAGTTCTTC. This codes for CASSQTGTVNNEQFF.

There are a few counts of this clone. The V and J genes are TRBV5-1 and TRBJ2-7, with D perhaps TRBD2 (5 bases). This CDR3 comprises 13 residues. V lost 1 base and J lost 6, with 11 bases in between. Germline values: CDR1 SGHRS, CDR2 YFSETQ. CDR3 sequence reads: CASSLTVAGEQYF. The CDR3 nucleotides read TGCGCCAGCAGCTTGACCGTGGCGGGCGAGCAGTACTTC.

The chain combines TRBV5-1 with TRBJ2-5; 10 bases are shared with TRBD2. Germline CDR1 SGHRS, CDR2 YFSETQ. The CDR3 covers 15 residues. V shed 1 base and J 5 bases; nucleotides not matched to a gene: 5. Here the CDR3 reads CASSLSLAGVETQYF. CDR3 DNA: TGCGCCAGCAGCTTGTCCCTAGCGGGGGTTGAGACCCAGTACTTC.

This clone has only a few counts. The chain is built from TRBV7-2 and TRBJ2-1; 7 nucleotides match TRBD2. From germline, CDR1 is SGHTA and CDR2 FQGNSA. This CDR3 has 16 amino acids. V was clipped by 2 bases and J by 2 bases; unmatched bases: 6. CDR3 loop: CASSLFVGTTYNEQFF. Here the CDR3 DNA reads TGTGCCAGCAGCTTATTTGTCGGGACTACCTACAATGAGCAGTTCTTC.

This clone has more than one count but fewer than ten. The chain joins TRBV9 to TRBJ2-1; possible D gene TRBD2, 6 bases. CDR1 and CDR2 from the germline V gene are SGDLS and YYNGEE. Trimming removed 10 bases at V and 8 bases at J, with 22 bases between. This CDR3 region has 14 residues. The CDR3 is CALPRDLSEDEQFF. CDR3 bases: TGTGCCCTCCCCAGGGACTTAAGCGAGGATGAGCAGTTCTTC.

CDR3 sequence (DNA): TGTGCCAGCTCACCACTTACAGGGGTTAATGAAAAACTGTTTTTT. Translating it yields CASSPLTGVNEKLFF. The chain combines TRBV18 with TRBJ1-4; 7 bases match TRBD1. V shed 1 base and J 4 bases; nucleotides not matched to a gene: 3. CDR1 and CDR2 (germline): KGHSH, LQKENI. The CDR3 totals 15 residues.

This clone came up a few times. The J gene is TRBJ1-2, the V gene TRBV7-9, with 10 nucleotides matching TRBD1. Germline loops: CDR1 SEHNR, CDR2 FQNEAQ (reference sequence). V lost 6 bases to trimming and J lost 6 bases; unmatched junction nucleotides: 7. CDR3 length: 14 amino acids. This CDR3 reads CASRPGQGNNGYTF. The DNA of the CDR3 is TGTGCCAGCAGGCCGGGACAGGGGAATAATGGCTACACCTTC.

V is TRBV9 and J is TRBJ2-6, with D hard to call. Germline CDR1 SGDLS, CDR2 YYNGEE. V lost 0 bases to trimming and J lost 3 bases, with 4 bases between them. The CDR3 runs 14 residues. The CDR3 DNA sequence: TGTGCCAGCAGCGTAGTCGGTGGGGCCAACGTCCTGACTTTC. Translated, it gives CASSVVGGANVLTF.

The rearrangement joins TRBV12-5 to TRBJ1-1, with D unclear. This CDR3 region has 11 residues. Trimming shortened V by 9 bases and J by 4 bases, and 9 bases separated the two germline ends. Germline assignment: CDR1 LGHNT and CDR2 FRNRAP. CDR3 sequence: CASLGATEAFF. The CDR3 DNA is TGTGCTAGCCTGGGAGCCACTGAAGCTTTCTTT.

This sequence joins TRBV2 and TRBJ1-1, with a possible D match to TRBD1 (6 bases). The CDR3 is 15 amino acids. Germline V gene data show CDR1 as SNHLY and CDR2 as FYNNEI. Trimming cost V 6 bases and J 0 bases, with 14 bases left between them. Here the CDR3 DNA reads TGTGCCAGCAGAGACAGGCTCGTAATGAACACTGAAGCTTTCTTT. This translates into CASRDRLVMNTEAFF.

In its sample, this clone was seen a few times. The chain carries TRBV18 and TRBJ1-5, with a possible D match to TRBD1 (5 bases). In germline, CDR1 is KGHSH, CDR2 LQKENI. The CDR3 runs to 13 residues. V was clipped by 8 bases and J by 5 bases, with 13 bases between them. CDR3: CASTGDRDQPQHF. CDR3 coding DNA: TGTGCCAGCACAGGAGATCGGGATCAGCCCCAGCATTTT. Full variable domain (remainder filled in from reference TRBV18 and TRBJ1-5): NAGVMQNPRHLVRRRGQEARLRCSPMKGHSHVYWYRQLPEEGLKFMVYLQKENIIDESGMPKERFSAEFPKEGPSILRIQQVVRGDSAAYFCASTGDRDQPQHFGDGTRLSIL.

Only a few counts were recorded for this clone. V gene TRBV19 combines with J gene TRBJ1-2, with TRBD1 matching 7 bases. The CDR3 is 13 amino acids. Germline values: CDR1 LNHDA, CDR2 SQIVND (reference sequence). J lost 8 bases, V lost 3 bases, and 6 bases had no gene match. CDR3 amino acids: CASSIARGRGYTF. The CDR3 bases are TGTGCCAGTAGTATTGCGAGGGGGCGCGGCTACACCTTC.

This clone appeared a few times. The chain uses TRBV14 and TRBJ2-5; weak D call: TRBD1 (6 bases). Per the germline V gene, CDR1 is SGHDN and CDR2 is FVKESK. With 1 base removed from V and 1 base from J, the gap between germline ends came to 10 bases. This CDR3 region has 15 residues. DNA for the CDR3: TGTGCCAGCAGCCAAGGCGACAGGTCCCAAGAGACCCAGTACTTC. Residues: CASSQGDRSQETQYF.

This rearrangement joins TRBV29-1 to TRBJ2-7, with D maybe TRBD2 (6 bases). The CDR3 covers 15 residues. V was shortened by 6 bases and J by 0 bases, with 18 bases between the two germline ends. The germline gives CDR1 SQVTM, CDR2 ANQGSEA. CDR3 in amino acids: CSVGGRTGVSYEQYF. The CDR3 DNA follows: TGCAGCGTAGGAGGGAGAACCGGGGTCTCCTACGAGCAGTACTTC.

This clone was observed a handful of times. The genes are TRBV6-6 and TRBJ2-2; D unresolved. Trimming cost V 7 bases and J 2 bases, with 8 bases left between them. The CDR3 contains 13 residues. CDR1 MNHNY and CDR2 SVGAGI come from the germline V gene (reference sequence). This CDR3 is CASTSTNTGELFF. CDR3 DNA sequence: TGTGCCAGCACTTCTACCAACACCGGGGAGCTGTTTTTT.